The 15 T cell receptor beta chains below come from one sample, sequenced in a study of regulatory T cells in long-lasting Graves disease. Time point defined: newly diagnosed GD, antithyroid drugs for less than 3 months. Isolated PBMC RNA provided the starting material for the TCR library. Relying on iRepertoire HTBI primers and Arm-PCR of CDR3 regions, the team built TCR beta libraries. TCRdb re-called the multiplex PCR reads with MiXCR, one entry per CDR3 protein. The table has roughly 500,000 distinct CDR3 sequences, roughly 12% seen once. The sample was also linked to a second study, of T cells in Graves' hyperthyroidism and ophthalmopathy.

This material consisted of peripheral blood mononuclear cells (PBMCs), taken at new diagnosis, from a patient treated with antithyroid drugs. The origin of the receptors is a man aged 25-45 years with Graves disease.

Many counts were recorded for this clonotype. The J gene is TRBJ1-1, the V gene TRBV6-1; the match to TRBD1 covers 10 bases. Germline V gene lookup returns CDR1 MNHNS and CDR2 SASEGT. Trimming cost V 5 bases and J 3 bases; bases outside gene matches: 6. The CDR3 has 15 residues. In DNA form, the CDR3 reads TGTGCCAGCAGTCCAAGGGGGACAGGGGACACTGAAGCTTTCTTT. Translating gives CASSPRGTGDTEAFF.

This clonotype was seen many times. The J gene is TRBJ1-4, the V gene TRBV29-1; possibly TRBD1 for D (6 bases). The V end lost 5 bases, the J end lost 7 bases, and 14 bases lay between the germline ends. CDR3 length: 13 amino acids. The germline CDR1 and CDR2 sequences are SQVTM and ANQGSEA. The chain's CDR3 is CSVFLGGTEKLFF. The DNA for the CDR3 is TGCAGCGTTTTCTTGGGGGGCACTGAAAAACTGTTTTTT. Looking up the rest from reference TRBV29-1 and TRBJ1-4 gives the full variable domain: SAVISQKPSRDICQRGTSLTIQCQVDSQVTMMFWYRQQPGQSLTLIATANQGSEATYESGFVIDKFPISRPNLTFSTLTVSNMSPEDSSIYLCSVFLGGTEKLFFGSGTQLSVL.

This clonotype was picked up a small number of times. This chain links TRBV18 with TRBJ2-7; no firm D call. The V end lost 2 bases, the J end lost 2 bases, and 10 bases lay between the germline ends. The CDR3 runs to 14 residues. CDR1 is KGHSH and CDR2 is LQKENI in the germline V gene. The CDR3 sequence: CASSPGQDPYEQYF. The CDR3 DNA is TGTGCCAGCTCACCAGGGCAGGACCCCTACGAGCAGTACTTC.

The rearrangement joins TRBV19 to TRBJ2-7; D is possibly TRBD2 (5 bases). The germline gives CDR1 LNHDA, CDR2 SQIVND (reference sequence). This CDR3 comprises 15 residues. V was clipped by 5 bases and J by 6 bases, with 20 bases between them. The CDR3 protein is CASSSSIEGSGEQYF. CDR3 nucleotides: TGTGCCAGTAGTTCGTCTATAGAGGGTTCGGGCGAGCAGTACTTC.

This clonotype occurred a few times. The chain has TRBV5-1 and TRBJ2-5; a weak D match, TRBD2 (5 bases). The CDR3 runs 15 residues. Germline V gene sequence: CDR1 SGHRS, CDR2 YFSETQ. V gave up 2 bases and J gave up 4 bases, with 15 bases separating them. CDR3 in amino acids: CASSLEGGEGETQYF. CDR3 coding DNA: TGCGCCAGCAGCTTAGAAGGAGGAGAAGGAGAGACCCAGTACTTC.

The chain couples TRBV7-2 to TRBJ2-5, with TRBD1 matching 9 bases. The CDR3 extends over 16 amino acids. The germline gives CDR1 SGHTA, CDR2 FQGNSA. The junction had 9 bases not matched to a gene; V was cut back by 3 bases and J by 4 bases. The CDR3 nucleotides are TGTGCCAGCAGCTTGTATGGGACAGGGAGGGGAGAGACCCAGTACTTC. Translation gives CASSLYGTGRGETQYF.

Ten or more counts support this clonotype. The chain uses TRBV6-2 or TRBV6-3 and TRBJ2-1; TRBD2 aligns across 14 bases. V lost 7 bases and J lost 10; bases outside the gene matches: 15. Germline V gives CDR1 MNHEY, CDR2 SVGEGT. The CDR3 is 17 residues long. CDR3 amino acids: CASTQGGTSGRVREQFF. CDR3 sequence (DNA): TGTGCCAGCACCCAGGGGGGGACTAGCGGGAGAGTACGGGAGCAGTTCTTC.

The gene calls are TRBV6-2 or TRBV6-3 and TRBJ2-4, with D maybe TRBD1 (6 bases). Trimming cost V 5 bases and J 1 base, with 15 bases left between them. CDR1 MNHEY and CDR2 SVGEGT come from the germline V gene. This CDR3 has 16 residues. The CDR3 sequence is CASSEEGETAKNIQYF. The CDR3 DNA is TGTGCCAGCAGTGAAGAGGGGGAAACGGCCAAAAACATTCAGTACTTC.

The table lists this clonotype with many counts. CDR3 nucleotide sequence: TGCAGTGCTAGGCTGGCGGGTGGCTACAATGAGCAGTTCTTC. It specifies CSARLAGGYNEQFF. The V and J genes are TRBV20-1 and TRBJ2-1; D perhaps matches TRBD2 (5 bases). CDR3 length: 14 amino acids. CDR1 DFQATT and CDR2 SNEGSKA come from the germline V gene (reference sequence). V lost 3 bases and J 3 bases, leaving 12 bases between the germline ends.

This clonotype was detected ten times or more. The CDR3 sequence: CSVEGTGNAWGEQYF. The CDR3 coding sequence is TGCAGCGTTGAAGGGACAGGGAATGCATGGGGCGAGCAGTACTTC. The chain uses TRBV29-1 and TRBJ2-7, with TRBD1 matching 8 bases. The CDR3 is made up of 15 amino acids. Germline V CDR1 and CDR2: SQVTM, ANQGSEA. V trimming: 1 base; J trimming: 6 bases; junction bases outside the gene matches: 11.

This clonotype was counted only a few times. The rearrangement uses TRBV6-1 and TRBJ1-1; unclear D gene. The CDR3 loop spans 14 amino acids. Germline CDR1 is MNHNS and CDR2 is SASEGT. Trimming removed 7 bases from V and 2 bases from J, with 14 bases in between. CDR3 region: CASKHSTYNTEAFF. CDR3 bases: TGTGCCAGCAAACATAGTACATACAACACTGAAGCTTTCTTT.

The chain is built from TRBV10-2 and TRBJ2-6; D ambiguous. V was trimmed by 3 bases and J by 0 bases, leaving 18 bases between them. Germline CDR1 is WSHSY and CDR2 is SAAADI. The CDR3 covers 19 residues. The CDR3 protein is CASSDILPFRASGANVLTF. CDR3 DNA sequence: TGCGCCAGCAGTGATATTCTCCCCTTCAGAGCCTCTGGGGCCAACGTCCTGACTTTC.

This clonotype was recorded at least ten times. Here the CDR3 reads CASSEGRAYEQYF. As DNA, the CDR3 is TGTGCCAGCAGTGAAGGGCGCGCCTACGAGCAGTACTTC. The V call is TRBV2, the J call TRBJ2-7; no clear D gene. The CDR3 is 13 amino acids. CDR1 and CDR2 (germline): SNHLY, FYNNEI. V lost 1 base and J 2 bases, leaving 6 bases between the germline ends.

The chain has TRBV7-3 and TRBJ2-3, with TRBD2 matching over 9 bases. Germline CDR1 reads SGHTA; CDR2 reads FQGTGA. V trimming: 3 bases; J trimming: 5 bases; junction bases outside the gene matches: 9. The CDR3 covers 16 residues. CDR3 region: CASSFIRRGGKDTQYF. The CDR3 nucleotides read TGTGCCAGCAGCTTCATCCGGCGGGGGGGTAAAGATACGCAGTATTTT.

Remarks on this clonotype: A far larger clone lies a single base away; this is likely a read error. J is TRBJ2-1 and V is TRBV24-1; 7 bases align to TRBD2. The germline gives CDR1 KGHDR, CDR2 SFDVKD. This CDR3 spans 16 amino acids. The CDR3 DNA reads TGTGCCATCAGTGAGTCGACTAGCAGGAGGGGCCATGAGCAGTTCTTC. Translated: CAISESTSRRGHEQFF.